Listed here is a single T cell receptor (beta chain). Its antigen remains unknown. The sample originates from a study of OX40 agonist ivuxolimab in advanced cancers. For the study at large: Across the patients, intravenous ivuxolimab was delivered every 2 weeks at 0.01 to 10 mg/kg. Therapy given before enrollment (anti-PD-1, anti-PD-L1 or anti-CTLA-4) was allowed, and over 35% had some. General observations from the study: CD4+ and CD8+ blood T cells expanded clonally by week 6 at 0.1 to 3.0 mg/kg.

Profiled with immunoSEQ multiplex PCR; TCRdb holds only in-frame clones, not every one. The top ten clones hold about 0.33% of a sample with under 200,000 clones, 94% of them seen once. The V end was cut by 2 bases, the J end by 1 base, with 6 bases between. Germline CDR1 and CDR2: MNHEY and SMNVEV (reference sequence). This CDR3 has 13 amino acids. Source: CD4+ or CD8+ T cells sorted from blood, taken in a trial of the OX40 agonist ivuxolimab. This TCR derives from an adult with an advanced solid tumor such as melanoma, head and neck, liver or kidney cancer. The V call is TRBV27, the J call TRBJ2-7; TRBD1 is a possible D gene (5 bases). CDR3 sequence (DNA): TGTGCCAGCAGTTTAAGACAGTCCTACGAGCAGTACTTC. The encoded protein is CASSLRQSYEQYF.